This T cell receptor beta chain was captured by sequencing in a study of type 1 regulatory T cells. At the level of the study: An in vitro protocol generated T-allo10, a Tr1-enriched, alloantigen-specific CD4 T cell product.

Per germline, CDR1 MNHNY and CDR2 SVGAGI (reference sequence). The CDR3 contains 13 residues. V lost 8 bases and J lost 8, with 18 bases in between. This clonotype came up a few times. Its antigen is currently unknown. Graft donor-derived T-allo10 cells were described as host-alloantigen-specific, anergic, and alloantigen-specifically suppressive. TCRdb independently ran MiXCR on the reads; one entry per CDR3 protein. The sample shows over 55,000 distinct CDR3 sequences, nearly 65% of them seen only once. The sequencing sample was made of cultured T cells, either the whole culture or a sorted T cell fraction (not recorded which). Subset described: Tr1-enriched cell product generated in vitro against host alloantigens. This clonotype originated in a human donor in good health. The V call is TRBV6-6, the J call TRBJ1-1; D is ambiguous. CDR3 coding DNA: TGTGCCAGCGGAAAGGACGGCTTGTTAGAAGCTTTCTTT. It encodes CASGKDGLLEAFF.